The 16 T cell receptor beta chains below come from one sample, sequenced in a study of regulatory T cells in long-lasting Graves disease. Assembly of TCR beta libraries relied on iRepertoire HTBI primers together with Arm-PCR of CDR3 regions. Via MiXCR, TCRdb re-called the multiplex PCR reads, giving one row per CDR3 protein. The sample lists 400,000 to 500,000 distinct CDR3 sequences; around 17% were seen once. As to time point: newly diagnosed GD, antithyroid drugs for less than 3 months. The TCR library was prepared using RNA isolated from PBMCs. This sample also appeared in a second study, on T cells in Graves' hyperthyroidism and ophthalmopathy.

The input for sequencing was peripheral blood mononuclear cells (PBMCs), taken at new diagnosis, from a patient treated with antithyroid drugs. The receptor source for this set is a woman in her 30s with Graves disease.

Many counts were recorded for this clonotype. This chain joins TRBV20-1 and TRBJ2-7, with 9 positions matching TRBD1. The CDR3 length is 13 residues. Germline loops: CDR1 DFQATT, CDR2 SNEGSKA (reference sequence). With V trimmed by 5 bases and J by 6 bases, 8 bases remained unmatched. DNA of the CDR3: TGCAGTGCTGACCCGACAGGGGGAGGCGAGCAGTACTTC. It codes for CSADPTGGGEQYF.

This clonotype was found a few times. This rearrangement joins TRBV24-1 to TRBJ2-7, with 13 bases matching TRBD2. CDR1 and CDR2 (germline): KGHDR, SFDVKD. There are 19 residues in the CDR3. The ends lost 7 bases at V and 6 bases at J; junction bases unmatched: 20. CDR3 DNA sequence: TGTGCCACCAGCATTAGACACGGGACTAGCGGGATCCCTTCCCTCGAGCAGTACTTC. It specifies CATSIRHGTSGIPSLEQYF.

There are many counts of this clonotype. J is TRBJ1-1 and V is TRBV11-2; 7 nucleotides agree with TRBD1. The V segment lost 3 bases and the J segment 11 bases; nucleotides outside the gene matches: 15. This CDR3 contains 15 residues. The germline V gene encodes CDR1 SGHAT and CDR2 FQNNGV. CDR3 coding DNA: TGTGCCAGCAGCTTGGTACGAGACAGGGCCGTAGTCGCTTTCTTT. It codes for CASSLVRDRAVVAFF.

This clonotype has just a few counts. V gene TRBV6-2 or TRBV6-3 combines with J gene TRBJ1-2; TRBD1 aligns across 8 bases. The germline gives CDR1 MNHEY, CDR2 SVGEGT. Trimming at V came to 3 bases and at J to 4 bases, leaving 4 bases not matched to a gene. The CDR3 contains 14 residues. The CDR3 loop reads CASSYTGQGYGYTF. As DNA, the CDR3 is TGTGCCAGCAGTTATACCGGACAGGGCTATGGCTACACCTTC.

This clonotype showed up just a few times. The CDR3 nucleotides are TGTGCCAGCAGTTTCGACAGGGCCGAAGCTAACTATGGCTACACCTTC. Translation gives CASSFDRAEANYGYTF. The chain recombines TRBV2 with TRBJ1-2; 7 bases map to TRBD1. The CDR3 has 16 amino acids. Unmatched junction bases numbered 9, after V lost 5 bases and J lost 0 bases. Germline CDR1 is SNHLY and CDR2 is FYNNEI.

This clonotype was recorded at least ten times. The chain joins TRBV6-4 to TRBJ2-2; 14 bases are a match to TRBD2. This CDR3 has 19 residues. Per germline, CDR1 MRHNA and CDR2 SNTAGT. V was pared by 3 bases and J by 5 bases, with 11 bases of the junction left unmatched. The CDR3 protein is CASSEVGTSGSDWTGELFF. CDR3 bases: TGTGCCAGCAGTGAAGTTGGGACTAGCGGGAGCGATTGGACCGGGGAGCTGTTTTTT.

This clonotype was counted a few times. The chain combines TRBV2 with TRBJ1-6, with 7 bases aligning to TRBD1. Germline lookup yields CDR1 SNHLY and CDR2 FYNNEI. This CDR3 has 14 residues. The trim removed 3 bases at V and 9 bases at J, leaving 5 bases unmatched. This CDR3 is CASSETGRSSPLHF. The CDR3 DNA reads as TGTGCCAGCAGTGAGACAGGGAGGAGTTCACCCCTCCACTTT.

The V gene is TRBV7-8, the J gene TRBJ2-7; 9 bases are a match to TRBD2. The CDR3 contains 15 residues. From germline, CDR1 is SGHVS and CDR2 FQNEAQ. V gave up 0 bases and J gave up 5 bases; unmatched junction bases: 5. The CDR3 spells CASSLALAGFDEQYF. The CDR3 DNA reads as TGTGCCAGCAGCTTAGCGCTAGCGGGATTCGACGAGCAGTACTTC.

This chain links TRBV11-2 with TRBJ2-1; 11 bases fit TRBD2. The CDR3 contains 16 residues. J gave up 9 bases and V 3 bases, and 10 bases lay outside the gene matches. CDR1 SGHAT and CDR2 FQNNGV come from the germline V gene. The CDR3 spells CASSLGLAGGEGEQFF. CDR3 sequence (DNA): TGTGCCAGCAGCTTGGGCCTAGCGGGAGGAGAGGGTGAGCAGTTCTTC.

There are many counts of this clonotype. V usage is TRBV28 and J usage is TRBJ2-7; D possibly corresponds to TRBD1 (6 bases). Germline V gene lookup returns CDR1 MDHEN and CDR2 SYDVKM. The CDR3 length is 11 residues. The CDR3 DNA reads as TGTGGGACAGAACTATCCTACGAGCAGTACTTC. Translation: CGTELSYEQYF.

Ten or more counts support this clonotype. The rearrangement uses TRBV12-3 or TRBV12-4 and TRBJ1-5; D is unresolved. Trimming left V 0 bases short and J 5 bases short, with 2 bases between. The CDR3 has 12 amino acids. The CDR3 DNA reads TGTGCCAGCAGTTTAGCGTATCAGCCCCAGCATTTT. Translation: CASSLAYQPQHF.

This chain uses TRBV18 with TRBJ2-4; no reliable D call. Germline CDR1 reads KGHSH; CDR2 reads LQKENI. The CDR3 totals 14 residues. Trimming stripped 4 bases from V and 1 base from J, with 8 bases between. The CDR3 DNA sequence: TGTGCCAGCTCACAGGCGAGGGCCAAAAACATTCAGTACTTC. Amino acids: CASSQARAKNIQYF.

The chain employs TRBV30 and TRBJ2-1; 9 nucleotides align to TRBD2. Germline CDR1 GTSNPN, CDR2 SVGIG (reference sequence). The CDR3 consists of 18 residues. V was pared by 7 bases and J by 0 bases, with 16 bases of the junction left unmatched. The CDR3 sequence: CASRGGRGKLSSYNEQFF. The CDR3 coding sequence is TGTGCCTCGAGGGGCGGGAGGGGGAAACTAAGCTCCTACAATGAGCAGTTCTTC. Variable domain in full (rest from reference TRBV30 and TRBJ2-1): SQTIHQWPATLVQPVGSPLSLECTVEGTSNPNLYWYRQAAGRGLQLLFYSVGIGQISSEVPQNLSASRPQDRQFILSSKKLLLSDSGFYLCASRGGRGKLSSYNEQFFGPGTRLTVL.

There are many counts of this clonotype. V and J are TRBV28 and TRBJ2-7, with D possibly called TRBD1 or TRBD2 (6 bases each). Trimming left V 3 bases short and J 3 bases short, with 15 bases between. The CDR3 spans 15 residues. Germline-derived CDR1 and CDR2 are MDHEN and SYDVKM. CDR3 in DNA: TGTGCCAGCAGTTTTAAACCAGGGGAGGTCTACGAGCAGTACTTC. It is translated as CASSFKPGEVYEQYF. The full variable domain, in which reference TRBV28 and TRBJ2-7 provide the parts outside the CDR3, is DVKVTQSSRYLVKRTGEKVFLECVQDMDHENMFWYRQDPGLGLRLIYFSYDVKMKEKGDIPEGYSVSREKKERFSLILESASTNQTSMYLCASSFKPGEVYEQYFGPGTRLTVT.

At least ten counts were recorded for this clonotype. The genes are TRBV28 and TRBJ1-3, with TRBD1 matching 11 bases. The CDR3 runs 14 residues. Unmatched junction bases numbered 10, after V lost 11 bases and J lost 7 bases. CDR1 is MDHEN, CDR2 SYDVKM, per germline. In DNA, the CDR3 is TGTGCCGCCTTCTCCGGGACAGGGGGTAACACCATATATTTT. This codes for CAAFSGTGGNTIYF.

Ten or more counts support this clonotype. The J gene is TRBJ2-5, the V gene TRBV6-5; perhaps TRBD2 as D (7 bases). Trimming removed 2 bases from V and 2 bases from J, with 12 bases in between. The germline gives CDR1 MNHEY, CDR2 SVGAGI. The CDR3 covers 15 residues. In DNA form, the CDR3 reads TGTGCCAGCAGTTACCCACAGGGAGGGCAAGAGACCCAGTACTTC. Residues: CASSYPQGGQETQYF.